The source of this T cell receptor (beta chain) is a study of blood T cell repertoires in COVID-19. For the study at large: Sites in the United States, Italy and Spain provided acute and convalescent COVID-19 samples. From T cells, B-cell-depleted T cells, or PBMCs came the material, which was cDNA or gDNA.

V lost 6 bases to trimming and J lost 3 bases, with 12 bases between them. This CDR3 is 13 amino acids long. Germline CDR1 is MDHEN and CDR2 is SYDVKM. Study processing details: Amplification from reference gene primers served as the basis for estimated nucleated cell counts. Repertoires were generated with immunoSEQ multiplex PCR, while TCRdb's copy carries only in-frame clones and drops some. V, J and clone size are those of that table, while D and trimming were read from the DNA. The sample records around 24,000 clones, about 84% being singletons. The chain uses TRBV28 and TRBJ2-7, with TRBD2 as a possible D gene (6 bases). This receptor was identified in a man aged 50-59 years with active or convalescent COVID-19. Material for sequencing was peripheral blood. CDR3 residues: CASRGRTDYEQYF. The CDR3 DNA sequence: TGTGCCAGCAGGGGGAGGACGGACTACGAGCAGTACTTC.